Following are 8 T cell receptor beta chains from one sample sequenced in a study of cytomegalovirus exposure and HLA in healthy donors. The PCR used 60 Vbeta and 13 Jbeta primers. Repertoires were generated with immunoSEQ multiplex PCR, while TCRdb's copy carries only in-frame clones and drops some. The sample includes about 90,000 clones, 65% to 80% of them seen just once. Sequenced: PBMCs. The receptors come from a woman under 30 in good health and CMV-seropositive.

This clone was seen more than once but under ten times. CDR3 in DNA: TGCGCCAGCAGCTTGGTACAAGAGACCCAGTACTTC. It yields the protein CASSLVQETQYF. The chain combines TRBV5-1 with TRBJ2-5; D is unclear. Trimming took 0 bases from V and 2 from J, leaving 2 bases between them. The CDR3 runs 12 residues. The germline V gene encodes CDR1 SGHRS and CDR2 YFSETQ.

V is TRBV30 and J is TRBJ1-1; weak D call: TRBD1 (6 bases). This CDR3 comprises 12 residues. V was pared by 0 bases and J by 10 bases, with 12 bases between. Germline values: CDR1 GTSNPN, CDR2 SVGIG (reference sequence). DNA of the CDR3: TGTGCCTGGAGTGTATCGGGACACCGAGCTTTCTTT. This sequence encodes CAWSVSGHRAFF.

This chain uses TRBV5-6 with TRBJ2-7, with D perhaps TRBD2 (5 bases). The V end lost 0 bases, the J end lost 4 bases, and 20 bases lay between the germline ends. CDR3 size: 17 residues. Germline values: CDR1 SGHDT, CDR2 YYEEEE. In DNA form, the CDR3 reads TGTGCCAGCAGCTTGGCCTTTAATCTGAGTAGCGTATACGAGCAGTACTTC. Its protein is CASSLAFNLSSVYEQYF.

This clone appeared once. CDR3 DNA sequence: TGTGCCAGCAGCTTCACAGAGACAGCATACACCATATATTTT. Its translation is CASSFTETAYTIYF. The gene calls are TRBV7-8 and TRBJ1-3; D possibly corresponds to TRBD1 (5 bases). V dropped 3 bases and J dropped 8 bases, with 14 bases sitting between them. Germline CDR1 is SGHVS and CDR2 is FQNEAQ. This CDR3 has 14 amino acids.

The chain couples TRBV20-1 to TRBJ1-2; TRBD1 might be the D (5 bases). The CDR3 consists of 11 residues. The germline V gene encodes CDR1 DFQATT and CDR2 SNEGSKA (reference sequence). Trimming took 2 bases from V and 4 from J, leaving 5 bases between them. In DNA, the CDR3 is TGCAGTGCTAGAACAGGCTATGGCTACACCTTC. Translating it yields CSARTGYGYTF.

V gene TRBV5-4 combines with J gene TRBJ1-2, with TRBD1 matching over 12 bases. From germline, CDR1 is SGHNT and CDR2 YYREEE (reference sequence). CDR3 length: 17 residues. The junction had 12 bases not matched to a gene; V was cut back by 4 bases and J by 5 bases. The DNA for the CDR3 is TGTGCCAGCAGCCCCGGGACAGGGGGCATATCGGGGTATGGCTACACCTTC. Amino acids: CASSPGTGGISGYGYTF.

V usage is TRBV25-1 and J usage is TRBJ2-3; 10 nucleotides agree with TRBD2. V lost 2 bases and J lost 5; bases outside the gene matches: 7. Germline CDR1 MGHDK, CDR2 SYGVNS. The CDR3 has 16 residues. CDR3 loop: CASSEGGLARVDTQYF. Here the CDR3 DNA reads TGTGCCAGCAGTGAAGGGGGACTAGCGAGGGTAGATACGCAGTATTTT.

Worth noting for this clone: Other DNA sequences from this sample encode an identical CDR3 as well. The V and J genes are TRBV5-4 and TRBJ2-1, with 7 nucleotides matching TRBD2. CDR1 SGHNT and CDR2 YYREEE come from the germline V gene (reference sequence). There are 15 residues in the CDR3. The V and J ends lost 0 bases and 0 bases, in that order; junction bases with no gene match: 0. CDR3 nucleotide sequence: TGTGCCAGCAGCTTGGGCGGGGGCTCCTACAATGAGCAGTTCTTC. This encodes CASSLGGGSYNEQFF.